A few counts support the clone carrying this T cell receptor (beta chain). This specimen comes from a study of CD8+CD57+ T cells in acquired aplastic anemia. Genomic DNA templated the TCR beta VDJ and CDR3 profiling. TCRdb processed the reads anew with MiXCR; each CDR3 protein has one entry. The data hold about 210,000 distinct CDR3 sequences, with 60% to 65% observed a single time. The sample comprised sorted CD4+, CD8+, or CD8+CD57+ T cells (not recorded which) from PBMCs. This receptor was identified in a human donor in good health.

The CDR3 reads CAISESTTNEKLFF. CDR3 bases: TGTGCCATCAGTGAGTCAACAACTAATGAAAAACTGTTTTTT. V is TRBV10-3 and J is TRBJ1-4; D is unclear. Deletions cut 0 bases from V and 0 bases from J, with 2 bases between. The CDR3 loop spans 14 amino acids. CDR1 ENHRY and CDR2 SYGVKD come from the germline V gene.